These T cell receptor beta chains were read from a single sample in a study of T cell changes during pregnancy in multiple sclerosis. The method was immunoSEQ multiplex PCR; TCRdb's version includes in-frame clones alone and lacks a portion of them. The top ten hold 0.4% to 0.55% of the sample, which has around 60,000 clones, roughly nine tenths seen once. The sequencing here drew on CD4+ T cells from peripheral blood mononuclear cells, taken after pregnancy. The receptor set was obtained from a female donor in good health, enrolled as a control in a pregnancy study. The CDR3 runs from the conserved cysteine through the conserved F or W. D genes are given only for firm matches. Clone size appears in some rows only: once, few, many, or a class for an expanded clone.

cdr3_aa: CAWSTGTGSSGNTIYF
cdr3_nt: TGTGCCTGGAGTACCGGGACAGGGAGCTCTGGAAACACCATATATTTT
j_call: TRBJ1-3
v_call: TRBV30
d_call: TRBD1
clone_size: once

cdr3_aa: CASQTEGRVNTEAFF
cdr3_nt: TGCGCCAGTCAAACGGAGGGGCGCGTGAACACTGAAGCTTTCTTT
j_call: TRBJ1-1
v_call: TRBV5-1
d_call: .
clone_size: .

cdr3_aa: CASSTLAGTRWFF
cdr3_nt: TGTGCCAGTAGTACACTAGCGGGTACCCGATGGTTCTTC
j_call: TRBJ2-1
v_call: TRBV19
d_call: TRBD2
clone_size: many

cdr3_aa: CAISGTGNQPQHF
cdr3_nt: TGTGCCATCAGCGGGACAGGCAATCAGCCCCAGCATTTT
j_call: TRBJ1-5
v_call: TRBV10-3
d_call: TRBD1
clone_size: .

cdr3_aa: CASSPQGGNQPQHF
cdr3_nt: TGTGCCAGCTCACCTCAGGGTGGCAATCAGCCCCAGCATTTT
j_call: TRBJ1-5
v_call: TRBV18
d_call: .
clone_size: .

cdr3_aa: CASSPTGLFGDGYTF
cdr3_nt: .
j_call: TRBJ1-2
v_call: TRBV7-2
d_call: .
clone_size: once

cdr3_aa: CASSVSGQPSVYGYTF
cdr3_nt: TGTGCCAGCAGCGTGTCGGGACAGCCGAGCGTCTATGGCTACACCTTC
j_call: TRBJ1-2
v_call: TRBV5-4
d_call: TRBD1
clone_size: .

cdr3_aa: CSVFRDRAGTEAFF
cdr3_nt: TGCAGCGTATTTAGGGACAGGGCGGGCACTGAAGCTTTCTTT
j_call: TRBJ1-1
v_call: TRBV29-1
d_call: TRBD1
clone_size: .

cdr3_aa: CASSSELTYEQYF
cdr3_nt: TGTGCCAGCAGCTCCGAACTCACCTACGAGCAGTACTTC
j_call: TRBJ2-7
v_call: TRBV7-2
d_call: .
clone_size: .

cdr3_aa: CASSRTGEDTEAFF
cdr3_nt: TGTGCCAGCAGCCGGACAGGGGAGGACACTGAAGCTTTCTTT
j_call: TRBJ1-1
v_call: TRBV7-9
d_call: TRBD1
clone_size: .

cdr3_aa: CASRMGAGANEQFF
cdr3_nt: TGTGCCAGCAGAATGGGGGCCGGGGCCAATGAGCAGTTCTTC
j_call: TRBJ2-1
v_call: TRBV7-3
d_call: .
clone_size: .

cdr3_aa: CASSQGKGQGYTGELFF
cdr3_nt: TGCGCCAGCAGCCAAGGAAAGGGACAGGGATACACCGGGGAGCTGTTTTTT
j_call: TRBJ2-2
v_call: TRBV4-1
d_call: TRBD1
clone_size: .

cdr3_aa: CASRPKRGGRTDTQYF
cdr3_nt: TGTGCCAGCAGGCCCAAGCGGGGAGGACGCACAGATACGCAGTATTTT
j_call: TRBJ2-3
v_call: TRBV6-4
d_call: TRBD2
clone_size: once

cdr3_aa: CASSFTDSYNEQFF
cdr3_nt: TGCGCCAGCAGCTTTACAGATTCCTACAATGAGCAGTTCTTC
j_call: TRBJ2-1
v_call: TRBV5-1
d_call: .
clone_size: .

cdr3_aa: CASSLYRSGRGVEKLFF
cdr3_nt: TGTGCCAGCAGCTTATATCGGTCTGGTCGGGGTGTTGAAAAACTGTTTTTT
j_call: TRBJ1-4
v_call: TRBV7-2
d_call: .
clone_size: .

cdr3_aa: CASSLAPSLQGAYEQYF
cdr3_nt: TGCGCCAGCAGCTTGGCCCCTAGCCTACAGGGCGCCTACGAGCAGTACTTC
j_call: TRBJ2-7
v_call: TRBV5-1
d_call: .
clone_size: .

cdr3_aa: CASSPEGDRPNEKLFF
cdr3_nt: TGCGCCAGCAGCCCCGAGGGGGACAGGCCTAATGAAAAACTGTTTTTT
j_call: TRBJ1-4
v_call: TRBV5-1
d_call: TRBD1
clone_size: once

cdr3_aa: CASSSLGGLAATDEQYF
cdr3_nt: TGTGCCAGCAGCTCCCTTGGGGGACTAGCGGCGACCGACGAGCAGTACTTC
j_call: TRBJ2-7
v_call: TRBV7-2
d_call: TRBD2
clone_size: .

cdr3_aa: CASSEGHRNDSPLHF
cdr3_nt: TGTGCCAGCAGTGAAGGACATCGGAATGATTCACCCCTCCACTTT
j_call: TRBJ1-6
v_call: TRBV2
d_call: .
clone_size: .

cdr3_aa: CASSQFEVTGELFF
cdr3_nt: TGCGCCAGCAGTCAATTTGAGGTCACCGGGGAGCTGTTTTTT
j_call: TRBJ2-2
v_call: TRBV23-1
d_call: .
clone_size: .

cdr3_aa: CASSQDYEGSAVGDYNEQFF
cdr3_nt: TGCGCCAGCAGCCAAGATTACGAAGGATCGGCAGTAGGGGACTACAATGAGCAGTTCTTC
j_call: TRBJ2-1
v_call: TRBV4-3
d_call: .
clone_size: .

cdr3_aa: CASSLSRQGEQYF
cdr3_nt: TGTGCCAGCAGCTTATCCCGTCAGGGCGAGCAGTACTTC
j_call: TRBJ2-7
v_call: TRBV7-8
d_call: .
clone_size: .

cdr3_aa: CASSTTESNTEAFF
cdr3_nt: TGTGCCAGCAGCACGACAGAGTCGAACACTGAAGCTTTCTTT
j_call: TRBJ1-1
v_call: TRBV5-6
d_call: .
clone_size: .

cdr3_aa: CASSHLRRDTIYF
cdr3_nt: TGTGCCAGCAGCCACCTCCGGCGGGACACCATATATTTT
j_call: TRBJ1-3
v_call: TRBV11-2
d_call: .
clone_size: .

cdr3_aa: CATSRGLAGDGTQYF
cdr3_nt: TGTGCCACCAGCAGGGGACTAGCGGGGGACGGGACCCAGTACTTC
j_call: TRBJ2-5
v_call: TRBV15
d_call: TRBD2
clone_size: .

cdr3_aa: CASSFQGDTGELFF
cdr3_nt: TGTGCCAGCAGTTTTCAGGGGGACACCGGGGAGCTGTTTTTT
j_call: TRBJ2-2
v_call: TRBV7-2
d_call: TRBD1
clone_size: .

cdr3_aa: CAGSYRGGYNEQFF
cdr3_nt: TGTGCCGGCAGTTATCGGGGGGGCTACAATGAGCAGTTCTTC
j_call: TRBJ2-1
v_call: TRBV6-5
d_call: TRBD2
clone_size: .

cdr3_aa: CASSFSGDTEAFF
cdr3_nt: TGTGCCAGCAGCTTCTCAGGGGACACTGAAGCTTTCTTT
j_call: TRBJ1-1
v_call: TRBV11-2
d_call: .
clone_size: .

cdr3_aa: CARGGQLGHEQYF
cdr3_nt: TGTGCCAGAGGCGGACAGCTAGGTCACGAGCAGTACTTC
j_call: TRBJ2-7
v_call: TRBV2
d_call: .
clone_size: once

cdr3_aa: CASGKGLIYEQYF
cdr3_nt: TGTGCCAGCGGCAAGGGACTGATTTACGAGCAGTACTTC
j_call: TRBJ2-7
v_call: TRBV2
d_call: .
clone_size: .

cdr3_aa: CASSSPDRGPDTQYF
cdr3_nt: TGTGCCAGCAGCTCTCCGGACAGGGGACCAGATACGCAGTATTTT
j_call: TRBJ2-3
v_call: TRBV5-4
d_call: TRBD1
clone_size: .

cdr3_aa: CASSLTRKTTEAFF
cdr3_nt: TGTGCCAGCAGCTTGACAAGAAAAACCACTGAAGCTTTCTTT
j_call: TRBJ1-1
v_call: TRBV7-2
d_call: .
clone_size: .

cdr3_aa: CASSVLTSGGAIHNEQFF
cdr3_nt: TGTGCCAGCAGTGTTCTAACTAGCGGGGGGGCGATCCACAATGAGCAGTTCTTC
j_call: TRBJ2-1
v_call: TRBV25-1
d_call: TRBD2
clone_size: .

cdr3_aa: CASSDFRNSGNTIYF
cdr3_nt: TGTGCCAGCAGTGATTTTAGAAACTCTGGAAACACCATATATTTT
j_call: TRBJ1-3
v_call: TRBV6-1
d_call: .
clone_size: .

cdr3_aa: CAIRDRAGQPQHF
cdr3_nt: TGTGCCATCAGAGACAGGGCCGGTCAGCCCCAGCATTTT
j_call: TRBJ1-5
v_call: TRBV10-3
d_call: TRBD1
clone_size: few

cdr3_aa: CASTASGPRNEQFF
cdr3_nt: TGTGCCAGCACAGCTAGCGGTCCCCGCAATGAGCAGTTCTTC
j_call: TRBJ2-1
v_call: TRBV27
d_call: TRBD2
clone_size: .

cdr3_aa: CASSPEEPDTQYF
cdr3_nt: TGTGCCAGCAGCCCGGAGGAGCCAGATACGCAGTATTTT
j_call: TRBJ2-3
v_call: TRBV5-4
d_call: .
clone_size: once

cdr3_aa: CASSSTRNTEAFF
cdr3_nt: TGTGCCAGCAGCTCGACAAGGAACACTGAAGCTTTCTTT
j_call: TRBJ1-1
v_call: TRBV6-5
d_call: .
clone_size: .

cdr3_aa: CASRYRPRGETQYF
cdr3_nt: TGTGCCAGCAGGTACCGTCCTAGGGGAGAGACCCAGTACTTC
j_call: TRBJ2-5
v_call: TRBV27
d_call: .
clone_size: .

cdr3_aa: CASSQDGTGWGTDTQYF
cdr3_nt: TGCGCCAGCAGCCAAGATGGTACAGGGTGGGGCACAGATACGCAGTATTTT
j_call: TRBJ2-3
v_call: TRBV4-1
d_call: .
clone_size: once

cdr3_aa: CAWTREPLYGYTF
cdr3_nt: TGTGCCTGGACTCGTGAGCCCCTCTATGGCTACACCTTC
j_call: TRBJ1-2
v_call: TRBV30
d_call: .
clone_size: .

cdr3_aa: CASSLLQGRHSTGELFF
cdr3_nt: TGTGCCAGCAGCTTATTACAGGGTAGACATTCTACCGGGGAGCTGTTTTTT
j_call: TRBJ2-2
v_call: TRBV7-2
d_call: .
clone_size: .

cdr3_aa: CASSFRVRFRSYNEQFF
cdr3_nt: TGTGCCAGCAGCTTCCGAGTTAGGTTTCGGAGCTACAATGAGCAGTTCTTC
j_call: TRBJ2-1
v_call: TRBV5-4
d_call: .
clone_size: .

cdr3_aa: CASSVTPGGSYEQYF
cdr3_nt: TGCGCCAGCAGCGTGACTCCAGGGGGTTCCTACGAGCAGTACTTC
j_call: TRBJ2-7
v_call: TRBV5-1
d_call: TRBD1
clone_size: .

cdr3_aa: CASSFPGGGLADTQYF
cdr3_nt: TGTGCCAGCAGCTTTCCCGGAGGGGGCCTCGCAGATACGCAGTATTTT
j_call: TRBJ2-3
v_call: TRBV5-4
d_call: .
clone_size: .